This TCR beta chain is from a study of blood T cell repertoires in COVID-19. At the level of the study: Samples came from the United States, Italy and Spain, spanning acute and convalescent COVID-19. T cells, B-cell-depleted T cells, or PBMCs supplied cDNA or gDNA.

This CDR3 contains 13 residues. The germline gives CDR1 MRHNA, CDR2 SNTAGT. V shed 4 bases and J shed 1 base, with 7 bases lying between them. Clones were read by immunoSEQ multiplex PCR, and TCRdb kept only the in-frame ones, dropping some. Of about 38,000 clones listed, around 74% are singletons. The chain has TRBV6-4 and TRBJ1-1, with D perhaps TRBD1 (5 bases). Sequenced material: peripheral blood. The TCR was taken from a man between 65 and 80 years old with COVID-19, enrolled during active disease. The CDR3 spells CASSADRNTEAFF. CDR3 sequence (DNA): TGTGCCAGCAGTGCCGACAGGAACACTGAAGCTTTCTTT.